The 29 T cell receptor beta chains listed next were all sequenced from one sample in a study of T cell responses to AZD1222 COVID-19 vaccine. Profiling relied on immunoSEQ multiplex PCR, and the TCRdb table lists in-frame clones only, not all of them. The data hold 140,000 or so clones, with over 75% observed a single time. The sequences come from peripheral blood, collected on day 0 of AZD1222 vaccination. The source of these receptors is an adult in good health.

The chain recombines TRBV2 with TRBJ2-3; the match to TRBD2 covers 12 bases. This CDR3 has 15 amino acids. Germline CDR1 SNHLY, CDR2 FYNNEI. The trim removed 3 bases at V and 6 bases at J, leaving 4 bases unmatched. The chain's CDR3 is CASSDPSGGADTQYF. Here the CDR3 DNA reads TGTGCCAGCAGTGACCCTAGCGGGGGGGCGGATACGCAGTATTTT. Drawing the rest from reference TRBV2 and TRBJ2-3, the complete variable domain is EPEVTQTPSHQVTQMGQEVILRCVPISNHLYFYWYRQILGQKVEFLVSFYNNEISEKSEIFDDQFSVERPDGSNFTLKIRSTKLEDSAMYFCASSDPSGGADTQYFGPGTRLTVL.

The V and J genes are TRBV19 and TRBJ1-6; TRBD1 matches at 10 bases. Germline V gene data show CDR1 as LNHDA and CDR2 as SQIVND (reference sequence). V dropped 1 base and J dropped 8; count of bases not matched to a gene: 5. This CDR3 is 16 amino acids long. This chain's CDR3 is CASSIAGTGADSPLHF. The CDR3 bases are TGTGCCAGTAGTATAGCAGGGACAGGGGCGGATTCACCCCTCCACTTT.

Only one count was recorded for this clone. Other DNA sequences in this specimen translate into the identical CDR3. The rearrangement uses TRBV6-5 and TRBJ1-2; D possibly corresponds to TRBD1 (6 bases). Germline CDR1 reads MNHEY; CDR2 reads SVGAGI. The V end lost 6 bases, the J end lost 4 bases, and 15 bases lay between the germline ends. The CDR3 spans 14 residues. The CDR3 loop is CASRLGQGVYGYTF. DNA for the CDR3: TGTGCCAGCAGACTGGGACAAGGGGTCTATGGCTACACCTTC.

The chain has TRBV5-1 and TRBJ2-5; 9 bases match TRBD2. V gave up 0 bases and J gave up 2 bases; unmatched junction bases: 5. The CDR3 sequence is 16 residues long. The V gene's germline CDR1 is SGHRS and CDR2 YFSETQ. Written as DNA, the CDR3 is TGCGCCAGCAGCTTGGGAGCGGGGGGCCCTCAAGAGACCCAGTACTTC. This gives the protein CASSLGAGGPQETQYF.

As DNA, the CDR3 is TGTGCCAGCAGCTCAGAGGGGGCGAGGACTGAAGCTTTCTTT. Residues: CASSSEGARTEAFF. The chain links TRBV5-5 to TRBJ1-1, with 7 bases fitting TRBD1. The CDR3 spans 14 residues. Germline CDR1 and CDR2: SGHKS and YYEKEE (reference sequence). Trimming at V came to 3 bases and at J to 5 bases, leaving 7 bases not matched to a gene.

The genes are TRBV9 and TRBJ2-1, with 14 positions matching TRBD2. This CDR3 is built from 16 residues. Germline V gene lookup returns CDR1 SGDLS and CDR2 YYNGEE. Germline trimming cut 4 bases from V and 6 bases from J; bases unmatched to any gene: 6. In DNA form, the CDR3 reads TGTGCCAGCAGCCAACGACTAGCGGGAGGGAGCAATGAGCAGTTCTTC. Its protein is CASSQRLAGGSNEQFF.

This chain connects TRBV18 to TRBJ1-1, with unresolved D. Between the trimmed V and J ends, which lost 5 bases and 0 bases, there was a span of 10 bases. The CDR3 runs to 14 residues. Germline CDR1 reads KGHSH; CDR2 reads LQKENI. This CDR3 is CASSEFALNTEAFF. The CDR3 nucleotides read TGTGCCAGCTCAGAGTTTGCGTTGAACACTGAAGCTTTCTTT.

CDR3 region: CASSQGTYQPQHF. CDR3 in DNA: TGTGCCAGCAGCCAAGGCACATATCAGCCCCAGCATTTT. The chain has TRBV3-1 (or the pseudogene TRBV3-2) and TRBJ1-5; D is unresolved. This CDR3 has 13 amino acids. Germline V gene lookup returns CDR1 LGHDT and CDR2 YNNKEL (reference sequence). V was pared by 1 base and J by 5 bases, with 6 bases between.

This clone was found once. CDR3 sequence: CASSLFTFGYTF. The CDR3, as DNA: TGTGCCAGCAGCCTATTCACGTTTGGCTACACCTTC. The V gene is TRBV7-2, the J gene TRBJ1-2; D is unclear. The CDR3 runs to 12 residues. The V end was cut by 5 bases, the J end by 7 bases, with 11 bases between. Per germline, CDR1 SGHTA and CDR2 FQGNSA.

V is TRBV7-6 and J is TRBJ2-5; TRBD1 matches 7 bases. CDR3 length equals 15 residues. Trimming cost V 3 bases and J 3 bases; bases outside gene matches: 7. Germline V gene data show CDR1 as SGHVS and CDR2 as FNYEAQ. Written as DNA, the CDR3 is TGTGCCAGCAGCTTTTACAGGGGCCGCGAAGAGACCCAGTACTTC. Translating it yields CASSFYRGREETQYF.

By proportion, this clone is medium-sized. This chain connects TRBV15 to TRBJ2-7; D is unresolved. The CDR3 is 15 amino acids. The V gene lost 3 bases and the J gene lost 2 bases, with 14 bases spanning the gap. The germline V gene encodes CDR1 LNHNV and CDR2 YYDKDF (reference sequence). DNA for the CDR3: TGTGCCACCAGCAGCCTGAGGTCAGGCCCCTACGAGCAGTACTTC. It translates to CATSSLRSGPYEQYF.

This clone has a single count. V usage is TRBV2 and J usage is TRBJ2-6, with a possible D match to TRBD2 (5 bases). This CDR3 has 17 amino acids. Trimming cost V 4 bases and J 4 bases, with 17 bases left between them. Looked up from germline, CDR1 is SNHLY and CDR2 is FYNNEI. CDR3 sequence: CASSAQVTSGGANVLTF. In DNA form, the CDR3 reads TGTGCCAGCAGTGCCCAGGTGACCTCGGGAGGGGCCAACGTCCTGACTTTC.

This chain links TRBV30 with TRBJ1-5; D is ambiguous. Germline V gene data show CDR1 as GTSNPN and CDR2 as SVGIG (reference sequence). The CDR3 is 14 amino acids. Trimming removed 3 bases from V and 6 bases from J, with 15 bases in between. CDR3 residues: CAWSARLLGQPQHF. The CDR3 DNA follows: TGTGCCTGGAGCGCGAGACTCCTTGGTCAGCCCCAGCATTTT.

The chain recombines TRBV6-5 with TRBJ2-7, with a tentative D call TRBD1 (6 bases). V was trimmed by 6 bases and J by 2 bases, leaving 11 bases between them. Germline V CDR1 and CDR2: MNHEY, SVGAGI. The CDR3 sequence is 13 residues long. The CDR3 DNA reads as TGTGCCAGCAGAGTACAGGGAACCTACGAGCAGTACTTC. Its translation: CASRVQGTYEQYF.

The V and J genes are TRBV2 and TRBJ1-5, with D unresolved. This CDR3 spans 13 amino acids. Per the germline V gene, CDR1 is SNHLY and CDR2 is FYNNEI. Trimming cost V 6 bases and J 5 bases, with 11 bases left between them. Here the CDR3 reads CASRRVVDQPQHF. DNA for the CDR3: TGTGCCAGCAGAAGGGTGGTAGATCAGCCCCAGCATTTT.

The CDR3 DNA is TGTGCCAGCAGTTTAGCTGTCTATGGCTACACCTTC. This gives the protein CASSLAVYGYTF. The rearrangement links TRBV28 to TRBJ1-2; D ambiguous. V was clipped by 2 bases and J by 4 bases, with 5 bases between them. The CDR3 totals 12 residues. Germline V gene data show CDR1 as MDHEN and CDR2 as SYDVKM.

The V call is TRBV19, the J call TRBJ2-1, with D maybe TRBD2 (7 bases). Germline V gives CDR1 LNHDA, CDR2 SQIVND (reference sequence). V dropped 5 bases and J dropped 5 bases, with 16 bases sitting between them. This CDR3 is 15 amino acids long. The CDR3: CASSSAGAGDNEQFF. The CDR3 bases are TGTGCCAGTAGTTCCGCGGGGGCCGGGGACAATGAGCAGTTCTTC. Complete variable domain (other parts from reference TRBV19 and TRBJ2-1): DGGITQSPKYLFRKEGQNVTLSCEQNLNHDAMYWYRQDPGQGLRLIYYSQIVNDFQKGDIAEGYSVSREKKESFPLTVTSAQKNPTAFYLCASSSAGAGDNEQFFGPGTRLTVL.

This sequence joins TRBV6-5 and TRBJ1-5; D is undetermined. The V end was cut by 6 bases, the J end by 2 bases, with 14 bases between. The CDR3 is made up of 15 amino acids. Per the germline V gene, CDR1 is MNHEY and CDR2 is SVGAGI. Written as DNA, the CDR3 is TGTGCCAGCAGCCCCCAGGCTTACGGCAATCAGCCCCAGCATTTT. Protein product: CASSPQAYGNQPQHF.

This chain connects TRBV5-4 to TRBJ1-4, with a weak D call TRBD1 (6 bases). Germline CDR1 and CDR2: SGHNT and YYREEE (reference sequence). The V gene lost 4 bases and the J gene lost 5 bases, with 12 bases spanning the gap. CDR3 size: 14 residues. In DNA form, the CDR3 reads TGTGCCAGCAGCCCGGACAGCACGAATGAAAAACTGTTTTTT. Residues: CASSPDSTNEKLFF. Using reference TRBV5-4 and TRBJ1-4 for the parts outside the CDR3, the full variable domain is ETGVTQSPTHLIKTRGQQVTLRCSSQSGHNTVSWYQQALGQGPQFIFQYYREEENGRGNFPPRFSGLQFPNYSSELNVNALELDDSALYLCASSPDSTNEKLFFGSGTQLSVL.

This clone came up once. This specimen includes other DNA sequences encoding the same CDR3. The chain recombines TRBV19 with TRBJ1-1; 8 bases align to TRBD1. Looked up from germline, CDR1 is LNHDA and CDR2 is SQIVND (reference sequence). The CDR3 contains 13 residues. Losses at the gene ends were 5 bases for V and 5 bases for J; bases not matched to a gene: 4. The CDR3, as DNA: TGTGCCAGTAGTGCGGACAGGGCGACTGAAGCTTTCTTT. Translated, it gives CASSADRATEAFF.

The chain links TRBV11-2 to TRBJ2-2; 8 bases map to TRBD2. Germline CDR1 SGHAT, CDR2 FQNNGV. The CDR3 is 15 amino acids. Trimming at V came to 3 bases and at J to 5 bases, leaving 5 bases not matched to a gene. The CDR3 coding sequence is TGTGCCAGCAGCTTCAGCGGGAGAGGAACCGGGGAGCTGTTTTTT. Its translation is CASSFSGRGTGELFF. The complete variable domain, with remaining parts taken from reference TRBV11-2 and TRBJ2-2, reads EAGVAQSPRYKIIEKRQSVAFWCNPISGHATLYWYQQILGQGPKLLIQFQNNGVVDDSQLPKDRFSAERLKGVDSTLKIQPAKLEDSAVYLCASSFSGRGTGELFFGEGSRLTVL.

The CDR3 loop is CASSQEGEQYF. The CDR3 bases are TGTGCCAGCTCGCAAGAGGGGGAGCAGTACTTC. This chain links TRBV18 with TRBJ2-7; D possibly matches TRBD1 or TRBD2 (5 bases each). This CDR3 spans 11 amino acids. CDR1 and CDR2 from the germline V gene are KGHSH and LQKENI. Between the trimmed V and J ends, which lost 6 bases and 7 bases, there was a span of 10 bases.

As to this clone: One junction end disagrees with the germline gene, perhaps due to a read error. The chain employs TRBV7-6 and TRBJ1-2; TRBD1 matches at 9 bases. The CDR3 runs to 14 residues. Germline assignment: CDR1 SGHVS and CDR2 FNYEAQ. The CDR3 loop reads CASSRGDRDYGYTF. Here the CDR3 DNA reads TGTGCCAGCAGCCGGGGGGACAGGGACTACGGCTACACCTTC.

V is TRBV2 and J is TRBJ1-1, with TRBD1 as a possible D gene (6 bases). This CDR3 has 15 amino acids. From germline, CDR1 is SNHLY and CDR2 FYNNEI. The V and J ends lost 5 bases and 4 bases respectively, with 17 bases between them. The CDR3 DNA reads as TGTGCCAGCAGTTTAACAGGGCCCCCGGGCACTGAAGCTTTCTTT. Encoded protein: CASSLTGPPGTEAFF.

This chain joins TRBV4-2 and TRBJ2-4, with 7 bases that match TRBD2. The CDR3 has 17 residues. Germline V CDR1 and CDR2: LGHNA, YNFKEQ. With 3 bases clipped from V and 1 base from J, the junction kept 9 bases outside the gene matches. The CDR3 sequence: CASSHPPRGGAKNIQYF. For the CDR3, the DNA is TGTGCCAGCAGCCATCCCCCACGGGGAGGGGCCAAAAACATTCAGTACTTC.

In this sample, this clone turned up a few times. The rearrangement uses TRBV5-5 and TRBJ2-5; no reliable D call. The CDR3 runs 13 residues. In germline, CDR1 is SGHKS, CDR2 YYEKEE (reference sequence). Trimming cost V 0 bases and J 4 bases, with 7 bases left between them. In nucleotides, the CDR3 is TGTGCCAGCAGCTTGGACCCTTTAGAGACCCAGTACTTC. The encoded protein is CASSLDPLETQYF.

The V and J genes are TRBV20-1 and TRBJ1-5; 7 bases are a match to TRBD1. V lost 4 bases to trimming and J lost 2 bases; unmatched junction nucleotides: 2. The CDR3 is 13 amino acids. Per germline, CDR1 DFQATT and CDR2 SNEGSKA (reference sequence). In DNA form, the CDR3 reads TGCAGTGCTATTGACAGGGGCAATCAGCCCCAGCATTTT. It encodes CSAIDRGNQPQHF.

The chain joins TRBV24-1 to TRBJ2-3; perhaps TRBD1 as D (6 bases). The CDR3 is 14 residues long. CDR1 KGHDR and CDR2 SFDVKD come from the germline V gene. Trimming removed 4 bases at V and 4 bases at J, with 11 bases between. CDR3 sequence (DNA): TGTGCCACCAGTGAGCCAACAGGGTCAGATACGCAGTATTTT. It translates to CATSEPTGSDTQYF.

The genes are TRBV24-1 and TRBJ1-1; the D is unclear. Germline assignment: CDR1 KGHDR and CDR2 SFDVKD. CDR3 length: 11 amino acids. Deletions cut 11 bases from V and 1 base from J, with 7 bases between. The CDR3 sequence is CAINRNTEAFF. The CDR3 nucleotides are TGTGCCATTAACAGGAACACTGAAGCTTTCTTT.